One sample yielded the 15 T cell receptor beta chains listed below, sequenced in a study of shared clonotypes between healthy human individuals. Using immunoSEQ multiplex PCR, the repertoire was profiled, and TCRdb retains in-frame clones only, with some absent. The data contain about 2.4 million clones, 80% to 95% of them seen just once; the ten biggest clones take up about 0.39%. Material: naive CD4+ T cells from PBMCs. Stated subset: CD45RA+ positively selected. The receptors stem from a man aged 18 to 35 in good health. Some clones in this sample may be carry-over from other donors' samples.

The V and J genes are TRBV19 and TRBJ2-2; D perhaps matches TRBD2 (6 bases). Germline V gene sequence: CDR1 LNHDA, CDR2 SQIVND (reference sequence). This CDR3 has 14 residues. Between the trimmed V and J ends, which lost 7 bases and 5 bases, there was a span of 14 bases. DNA for the CDR3: TGTGCCAGTATCCGGAGGGCCGGGACCGGGGAGCTGTTTTTT. It yields the protein CASIRRAGTGELFF.

V and J are TRBV14 and TRBJ1-5; D unclear. Trimming took 3 bases from V and 11 from J, leaving 11 bases between them. The CDR3 loop spans 12 amino acids. CDR1 SGHDN and CDR2 FVKESK come from the germline V gene. CDR3 in amino acids: CASSQGFSAQHF. For the CDR3, the DNA is TGTGCCAGCAGCCAGGGTTTTTCTGCCCAGCATTTT.

As concerns this clone: One end of the junction fails to match germline, which may point to a read error. The J gene is TRBJ2-1, the V gene TRBV2; 10 bases match TRBD2. The CDR3 loop spans 16 amino acids. The germline V gene has CDR1 SNHLY and CDR2 FYNNEI. The CDR3 nucleotides are TGTGCCAGCAATGAACCGGGGACTAGCGCACACAATGAGCAGTTCTTC. Amino acids: CASNEPGTSAHNEQFF.

This sequence joins TRBV4-2 and TRBJ2-2; a weak D match, TRBD2 (7 bases). This CDR3 has 16 residues. V lost 1 base to trimming and J lost 3 bases, with 12 bases between them. Germline V gene data show CDR1 as LGHNA and CDR2 as YNFKEQ. The CDR3 DNA is TGTGCCAGCAGCCAAGCTTGGGGGGGCGACACCGGGGAGCTGTTTTTT. Translation: CASSQAWGGDTGELFF.

The chain couples TRBV7-2 to TRBJ2-3; TRBD2 agrees at 10 bases. CDR1 and CDR2 (germline): SGHTA, FQGNSA. With 0 bases clipped from V and 8 bases from J, the junction kept 5 bases outside the gene matches. This CDR3 spans 15 amino acids. The CDR3 DNA sequence: TGTGCCAGCAGCTTAGCGCTCACTAGCGGGACTACGCAGTATTTT. Its translation: CASSLALTSGTTQYF.

This sequence joins TRBV15 and TRBJ2-1; TRBD1 or TRBD2 may be the D gene (5 bases each). From germline, CDR1 is LNHNV and CDR2 YYDKDF (reference sequence). The CDR3 has 15 residues. Trimming stripped 3 bases from V and 8 bases from J, with 17 bases between. CDR3 in amino acids: CATSSRDEGRDEQFF. CDR3 nucleotides: TGTGCCACCAGCAGCCGGGACGAAGGACGGGATGAGCAGTTCTTC.

The J gene is TRBJ1-1, the V gene TRBV5-1; D possibly corresponds to TRBD1 (6 bases). Germline CDR1 reads SGHRS; CDR2 reads YFSETQ. V gave up 2 bases and J gave up 6 bases, with 14 bases separating them. The length of the CDR3 is 14 residues. The CDR3 region is CASSFDQGSAEAFF. CDR3 in DNA: TGCGCCAGCAGCTTCGACCAGGGGTCGGCTGAAGCTTTCTTT.

Turning to this clone: Other DNA sequences from this sample encode an identical CDR3 as well. The chain is built from TRBV4-2 and TRBJ1-1, with a tentative D call TRBD1 (5 bases). Germline-derived CDR1 and CDR2 are LGHNA and YNFKEQ. V lost 1 base and J lost 1, with 7 bases in between. The CDR3 totals 14 residues. CDR3 region: CASSQGGTNTEAFF. DNA for the CDR3: TGTGCCAGCAGCCAAGGAGGGACGAACACTGAAGCTTTCTTT.

A single count supports this clone. CDR3 region: CASSPPGQGREKLFF. CDR3 DNA sequence: TGTGCCAGCAGCCCACCGGGACAGGGAAGAGAAAAACTGTTTTTT. The J gene is TRBJ1-4, the V gene TRBV27; 9 bases map to TRBD1. CDR1 MNHEY and CDR2 SMNVEV come from the germline V gene (reference sequence). The V segment lost 6 bases and the J segment 8 bases; nucleotides outside the gene matches: 10. CDR3 length equals 15 residues.

This clone has just one count. CDR3 region: CSVGRTGYEQYF. CDR3 nucleotides: TGCAGCGTAGGTCGGACTGGGTACGAGCAGTACTTC. The rearrangement joins TRBV29-1 to TRBJ2-5, with D tentatively TRBD2 (5 bases). Gene TRBJ2-7 matches the end of the DNA better, so the J call may be wrong. This CDR3 is 12 amino acids long. CDR1 and CDR2 (germline): SQVTM, ANQGSEA.

Regarding this clone: Other DNA variants within this sample encode the same CDR3. The chain couples TRBV28 to TRBJ2-3, with unresolved D. Germline assignment: CDR1 MDHEN and CDR2 SYDVKM. The CDR3 has 13 residues. V lost 5 bases and J lost 3, with 9 bases in between. CDR3 sequence reads: CASSLPPTDTQYF. CDR3 nucleotides: TGTGCCAGCAGTCTACCCCCGACAGATACGCAGTATTTT.

This clone was seen once. The chain recombines TRBV6-5 with TRBJ2-7; no clear D gene. Between the trimmed V and J ends, which lost 0 bases and 1 base, there was a span of 10 bases. The germline CDR1 and CDR2 sequences are MNHEY and SVGAGI. This CDR3 has 15 amino acids. CDR3 nucleotides: TGTGCCAGCAGTTACTCTATTGCCGGGTCCTACGAGCAGTACTTC. The encoded protein is CASSYSIAGSYEQYF.

The chain couples TRBV28 to TRBJ2-3; D not certain. This CDR3 has 13 amino acids. Germline-derived CDR1 and CDR2 are MDHEN and SYDVKM. The V end was cut by 6 bases, the J end by 5 bases, with 12 bases between. The CDR3 coding sequence is TGTGCCAGCAGCACCAACATTTTAGATACGCAGTATTTT. Encoded protein: CASSTNILDTQYF.

The chain combines TRBV4-1 with TRBJ2-3; TRBD2 might be the D (6 bases). The CDR3 extends over 14 amino acids. Trimming stripped 0 bases from V and 14 bases from J, with 18 bases between. Germline lookup yields CDR1 MGHRA and CDR2 YSYEKL. CDR3 bases: TGCGCCAGCAGCCAAGAACCCGCCGGGAGTGATTCGTATTTT. Its translation is CASSQEPAGSDSYF.

This clone was seen only once. V and J are TRBV18 and TRBJ2-7; D call uncertain. Trimming removed 6 bases at V and 0 bases at J, with 9 bases between. This CDR3 is built from 13 residues. Germline CDR1 reads KGHSH; CDR2 reads LQKENI. The CDR3 is CASSLASSYEQYF. In DNA, the CDR3 is TGTGCCAGCTCCCTTGCGAGCTCCTACGAGCAGTACTTC. Based on the CDR3 plus reference TRBV18 and TRBJ2-7, the full variable domain is NAGVMQNPRHLVRRRGQEARLRCSPMKGHSHVYWYRQLPEEGLKFMVYLQKENIIDESGMPKERFSAEFPKEGPSILRIQQVVRGDSAAYFCASSLASSYEQYFGPGTRLTVT.